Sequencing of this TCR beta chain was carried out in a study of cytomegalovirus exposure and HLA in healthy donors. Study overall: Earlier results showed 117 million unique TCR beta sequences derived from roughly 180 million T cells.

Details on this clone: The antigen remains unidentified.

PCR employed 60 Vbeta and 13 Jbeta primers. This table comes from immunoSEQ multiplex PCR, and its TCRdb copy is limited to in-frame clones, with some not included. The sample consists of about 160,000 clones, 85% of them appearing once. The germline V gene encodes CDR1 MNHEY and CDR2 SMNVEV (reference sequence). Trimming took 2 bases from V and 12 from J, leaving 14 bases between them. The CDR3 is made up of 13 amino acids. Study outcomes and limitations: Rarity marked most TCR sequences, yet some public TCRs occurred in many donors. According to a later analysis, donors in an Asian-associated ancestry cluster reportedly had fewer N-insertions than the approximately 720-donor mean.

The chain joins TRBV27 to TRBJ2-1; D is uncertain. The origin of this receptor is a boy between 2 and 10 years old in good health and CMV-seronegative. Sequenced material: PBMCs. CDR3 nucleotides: TGTGCCAGCAGTTTACCCTCGATGTCTAGGCAGTTCTTC. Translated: CASSLPSMSRQFF.